These T cell receptor beta chains were read from a single sample in a study of patients and donors after allogeneic stem cell transplantation. TCRdb itself ran the RT-PCR reads through MiXCR, one entry per CDR3 protein. Here the sample spans some 960,000 distinct CDR3 sequences, about 20% being singletons. Sequences were obtained from blood, either unsorted or a sorted T cell fraction (not recorded which). The receptor set was obtained from a human donor who was either an allogeneic HSCT recipient or a stem cell or donor lymphocyte infusion donor (not recorded which). It is not recorded whose cells these are; they may come from a transplant donor. Each CDR3 is given with its conserved first and last residue. The D gene is left open where the match is weak. Rows give clone size only sometimes, using once, few, many, or a class for an expanded clone.

v_gene,d_gene,j_gene,abundance,CDR3nt,CDR3aa
TRBV20-1,.,TRBJ1-4,.,TGCAGTGCTAGCGAAAGCGGCGTAGGAACTAATGAAAAACTGTTTTTT,CSASESGVGTNEKLFF
TRBV6-1,.,TRBJ1-5,.,TGTGCCAGCAGTGAAGCGATCGCCGCGCCCCAGCATTTT,CASSEAIAAPQHF
TRBV20-1,TRBD2,TRBJ2-3,.,TGCAGTGCTAGCAAGGATAGCGGGGGGGTCGTGGAAACAGATACGCAGTATTTT,CSASKDSGGVVETDTQYF
TRBV28,.,TRBJ2-5,.,TGTGCCAGCGACAGTTTGGGCCAAGAGACCCAGTACTTC,CASDSLGQETQYF
TRBV14,TRBD2,TRBJ2-5,few,TGTGCCAGCAGCCAAGATAGCGGGGCTGGGGAGACCCAGTACTTC,CASSQDSGAGETQYF
TRBV5-4,.,TRBJ2-5,few,TGTGCCAGCAGTCCCAGAACACGGGAGACCCAGTACTTC,CASSPRTRETQYF
TRBV4-2,.,TRBJ2-3,.,TGTGCCAGCAGCCCTATAGAGGGTTCCACAGATACGCAGTATTTT,CASSPIEGSTDTQYF
TRBV12-3/TRBV12-4,.,TRBJ2-5,.,TGTGCCAGCAGTTTGGAGGGTGGACTTCCCATTGAGACCCAGTACTTC,CASSLEGGLPIETQYF
TRBV10-3,TRBD2,TRBJ2-1,few,TGTGCCATCACAAGCGGGGGGACCACCCGTGAGCAGTTCTTC,CAITSGGTTREQFF
TRBV20-1,.,TRBJ2-3,few,TGCAGTGCCGCCCGAGATACGCAGTATTTT,CSAARDTQYF
TRBV3-1,.,TRBJ2-7,few,TGTGCCAGCAGCCCAACCGGTCTGTACGAGCAGTACTTC,CASSPTGLYEQYF
TRBV20-1,TRBD2,TRBJ2-1,.,TGCAGTGCTAGAGTAGCGGGGGCCTACAATGAGCAGTTCTTC,CSARVAGAYNEQFF
TRBV12-3/TRBV12-4,.,TRBJ1-1,.,TGTGCCAGCAGCATACTAGTGAACACTGAAGCTTTCTTT,CASSILVNTEAFF
TRBV24-1,TRBD1,TRBJ2-1,.,TGTGCCACCAGTGATTCCGCGGGACAGGGTCACAATGAGCAGTTCTTC,CATSDSAGQGHNEQFF
TRBV20-1,.,TRBJ2-2,.,TGCAGTGCTCCCTCGACAGGATTAGTCGGGGAGCTGTTTTTT,CSAPSTGLVGELFF
TRBV12-3/TRBV12-4,.,TRBJ2-6,.,TGTGCCAGCAGTTTCCCAAAGGGCCCTGGGGCCAACGTCCTGACTTTC,CASSFPKGPGANVLTF
TRBV5-1,.,TRBJ1-1,few,TGCGCCAGCAGCCCAGACGGGCTGGGGACTGAAGCTTTCTTT,CASSPDGLGTEAFF
TRBV24-1,TRBD1,TRBJ2-1,.,TGTGCCACCAGTGATCCGTCCCGGGACAGGGGATCGAATGAGCAGTTCTTC,CATSDPSRDRGSNEQFF
TRBV7-9,.,TRBJ1-2,few,TGTGCCAGCAGCCTCGCCAGCGTAGAGGGGAGCTATGGCTACACCTTC,CASSLASVEGSYGYTF
TRBV6-1,.,TRBJ1-1,.,TGTGCCAGCAGTCAAAACTATGAAAACACTGAAGCTTTCTTT,CASSQNYENTEAFF
TRBV5-6,TRBD1,TRBJ1-1,many,TGTGCCAGCAGTTTAACAGGGGATATCCCGTCCAACACTGAAGCTTTCTTT,CASSLTGDIPSNTEAFF
TRBV27,.,TRBJ1-1,.,TGTGCCAGCAGTCCACAGGGTAACGCTGAAGCTTTCTTT,CASSPQGNAEAFF
TRBV12-3/TRBV12-4,.,TRBJ1-5,many,TGTGCCAGCGGGGGGGGGATGCAGCCCCAGCATTTT,CASGGGMQPQHF
TRBV19,TRBD1,TRBJ1-5,many,TGTGCCAGTAGTACGGGACAGGGCAATCAGCCCCAGCATTTT,CASSTGQGNQPQHF
TRBV5-5,.,TRBJ1-1,.,TGTGCCAGCAGCGTAGTAAGGGAAAGGGTTGCTTTCTTT,CASSVVRERVAFF
TRBV12-3/TRBV12-4,TRBD2,TRBJ2-5,.,TGTGCCAGCAGTAGGCTAGCGGGGGCCGGGGAACAAGAGACCCAGTACTTC,CASSRLAGAGEQETQYF
TRBV10-3,.,TRBJ2-3,few,TGTGCCATCAGTGAAGGGACCGAAAAATACACAGATACGCAGTATTTT,CAISEGTEKYTDTQYF
TRBV6-1,.,TRBJ2-1,.,TGTGCCACGCTCGCCGATGCAAACAGGTACAATGAGCAGTTCTTC,CATLADANRYNEQFF
TRBV30,.,TRBJ2-7,few,TGTGCCTGGAGTCACAGGAACGAGCAGTACTTC,CAWSHRNEQYF
TRBV28,TRBD2,TRBJ2-1,.,TGTGCCAGCAGTTCCCCTTCGGAACTAGCGGGAGGTGAGCAGTTCTTC,CASSSPSELAGGEQFF
TRBV29-1,.,TRBJ2-7,many,TGCAGCGTTGGCGGGGTTACCTACGAGCAGTACTTC,CSVGGVTYEQYF
TRBV30,.,TRBJ2-1,few,TGTGCCTGGACTAGCACCCGTGAGCAGTTCTTC,CAWTSTREQFF
TRBV5-5,.,TRBJ1-5,few,TGTGCCAGCAGCTTGTCTGCACACCCTAATCAGCCCCAGCATTTT,CASSLSAHPNQPQHF
TRBV5-1,TRBD1,TRBJ2-2,few,TGCGCCAGCAGCTTAGAGGGACAGGGAAGGACCGGGGAGCTGTTTTTT,CASSLEGQGRTGELFF
TRBV5-5,.,TRBJ2-3,few,TGTGCCAGCAGCTTAATAGCGGACACAGATACGCAGTATTTT,CASSLIADTDTQYF
TRBV11-1,TRBD2,TRBJ2-5,.,TGTGCCAGCAGCCTCCAACTAGCGGGGGGGCCCTTAGTGGAGACCCAGTACTTC,CASSLQLAGGPLVETQYF
TRBV6-6,.,TRBJ1-1,few,TGTGCTCTAGGAGGGGCCGGGAACACTGAAGCTTTCTTT,CALGGAGNTEAFF
TRBV7-3,.,TRBJ1-1,.,TGTGCCAGCAGCTCGGCGGGGACCGTCCCCTCGCCAGCTTTCTTT,CASSSAGTVPSPAFF
TRBV7-3,.,TRBJ1-1,many,TGTGCCAGCAGCCCACAGGGAGGGGACACTGAAGCTTTCTTT,CASSPQGGDTEAFF
TRBV5-1,.,TRBJ2-3,few,TGCGCCAGCAGCTTGGCGACGGGACATAGCACAGATACGCAGTATTTT,CASSLATGHSTDTQYF
TRBV4-3,.,TRBJ2-1,.,TGCGCCAGCAGCCAAAGTGGAGGGGCGGCCTACAATGAGCAGTTCTTC,CASSQSGGAAYNEQFF
TRBV30,.,TRBJ2-7,.,TGTGCCTGGTCACGATCCTACTACGAGCAGTACTTC,CAWSRSYYEQYF
TRBV7-9,TRBD2,TRBJ2-1,.,TGTGCCAGCAGGTCCTCGGGCGGGAGGTACAATGAGCAGTTCTTC,CASRSSGGRYNEQFF
TRBV11-2,TRBD2,TRBJ2-1,few,TGTGCCAGCAGCTTAAATGCGGGAGGGTATGATGAGCAGTTCTTC,CASSLNAGGYDEQFF
TRBV7-8,TRBD1,TRBJ1-2,.,TGTGCCAGCAGCGGAAGGGACAGACGAGATGGCTACACCTTC,CASSGRDRRDGYTF
TRBV3-1,.,TRBJ2-3,.,TGTGCCAGCAGCCAAAGGGGGGGTGGCGGAGATACGCAGTATTTT,CASSQRGGGGDTQYF
TRBV4-2,TRBD2,TRBJ2-7,.,TGTGCCAGCAGCCAAGGGCAGCGGGGGGTCATACGATTCTCCTACGAGCAGTACTTC,CASSQGQRGVIRFSYEQYF
TRBV3-1,.,TRBJ2-6,.,TGTGCCAGCAGCCCCCTGCTAGGGGCCAACGTCCTGACTTTC,CASSPLLGANVLTF
TRBV9,TRBD2,TRBJ2-1,.,TGTGCCAGCAGCTTTCACTCGGGGGGGGCCTATGGTTCCTACAATGAGCAGTTCTTC,CASSFHSGGAYGSYNEQFF
TRBV24-1,.,TRBJ2-1,many,TGTGCCACCAGTGATTTTGTCCAGAGGGGGGAGGAGGAGCAGTTCTTC,CATSDFVQRGEEEQFF
TRBV12-3/TRBV12-4,.,TRBJ1-4,.,TGTGCCAGCAGTCCACGTTTCGGGGTGAAAAAACTGTTTTTT,CASSPRFGVKKLFF
TRBV12-3/TRBV12-4,.,TRBJ1-1,few,TGTGCCAGCAGTTTAAGGGGGATAGAAGCTTTCTTT,CASSLRGIEAFF
TRBV9,.,TRBJ2-3,few,TGTGCCAGCAGCTCTTTGGGGGGGGGCCACCCCACAGATACGCAGTATTTT,CASSSLGGGHPTDTQYF
TRBV5-1,.,TRBJ2-2,.,TGCGCCAGCAGCTACGGGCCCGCGACCGGGGAGCTGTTTTTT,CASSYGPATGELFF
TRBV20-1,.,TRBJ1-4,.,TGCAGTGCTAGAGCGCGCGGGCGGACTAATGAAAAACTGTTTTTT,CSARARGRTNEKLFF
TRBV12-5,.,TRBJ2-6,.,TGTGCTAGTGGCCGATCTGGGGCCAACGTCCTGACTTTC,CASGRSGANVLTF
TRBV5-1,TRBD2,TRBJ2-1,few,TGCGCCAGCAGCTTGGGGACTAGCGGGAGGGAGCAGTTCTTC,CASSLGTSGREQFF